This passage covers 19 T cell receptor beta chains from one sample sequenced in a study of CD4+ T cells in melanoma. Profiled with immunoSEQ multiplex PCR; TCRdb holds only in-frame clones, not every one. The repertoire consists of some 110,000 clones, with about nine tenths occurring once and the leading ten covering 3.3%. The source material was peripheral blood. All receptors derive from a human donor with melanoma.

The CDR3 region is CASSQGWAGSAYEQYF. CDR3 coding DNA: TGCGCCAGCAGCCAAGGATGGGCGGGTTCTGCCTACGAGCAGTACTTC. The chain is built from TRBV4-1 and TRBJ2-7; tentative D call: TRBD2 (5 bases). Germline assignment: CDR1 MGHRA and CDR2 YSYEKL. The V gene lost 1 base and the J gene lost 2 bases, with 15 bases spanning the gap. The CDR3 has 16 residues.

The chain recombines TRBV28 with TRBJ2-3, with 7 positions matching TRBD1. J was trimmed by 9 bases and V by 3 bases; bases with no gene match: 9. Germline V gene sequence: CDR1 MDHEN, CDR2 SYDVKM. The CDR3 runs to 14 residues. CDR3 region: CASSFGATGETQYF. CDR3 sequence (DNA): TGTGCCAGCAGTTTTGGGGCCACAGGGGAAACGCAGTATTTT. Filled out from reference TRBV28 and TRBJ2-3, the complete variable domain reads DVKVTQSSRYLVKRTGEKVFLECVQDMDHENMFWYRQDPGLGLRLIYFSYDVKMKEKGDIPEGYSVSREKKERFSLILESASTNQTSMYLCASSFGATGETQYFGPGTRLTVL.

The chain employs TRBV21-1 and TRBJ2-5. TRBV21-1 is noted as a pseudogene. This CDR3 has 15 residues. In DNA, the CDR3 is TGTGCCAGCAGCAAAGCGAAAGGGAAGGGAGAGACCCAGTACTTC. Translating gives CASSKAKGKGETQYF.

This clone appeared a single time. The CDR3 DNA is TGTGCCAGCAGCCCGGGACGGAGGAAGGGGGAGCAGTACTTC. This sequence encodes CASSPGRRKGEQYF. The rearrangement uses TRBV13 and TRBJ2-7; D tentatively fits TRBD1 or TRBD2 (5 bases each). In germline, CDR1 is PRHDT, CDR2 FYEKMQ (reference sequence). The CDR3 totals 14 residues. Trimming removed 5 bases from V and 7 bases from J, with 18 bases in between.

The rearrangement links TRBV7-2 to TRBJ1-1; D is unresolved. The CDR3 has 14 amino acids. Germline V gene lookup returns CDR1 SGHTA and CDR2 FQGNSA. V shed 1 base and J shed 3 bases, with 9 bases lying between them. The CDR3 loop is CASSLEGRDTEAFF. Written as DNA, the CDR3 is TGTGCCAGCAGCTTAGAAGGGCGAGACACTGAAGCTTTCTTT.

The V and J genes are TRBV27 and TRBJ1-3, with D unclear. Germline-derived CDR1 and CDR2 are MNHEY and SMNVEV (reference sequence). The CDR3 consists of 14 residues. Trimming removed 7 bases from V and 0 bases from J, with 10 bases in between. This chain's CDR3 is CASKAGGSGNTIYF. The CDR3, as DNA: TGTGCCAGCAAGGCAGGAGGCTCTGGAAACACCATATATTTT.

This chain uses TRBV29-1 with TRBJ2-3; 11 nucleotides match TRBD2. Germline trimming cut 7 bases from V and 1 base from J; bases unmatched to any gene: 4. In germline, CDR1 is SQVTM, CDR2 ANQGSEA. This CDR3 region has 14 residues. The CDR3 sequence is CSAPSGGRTDTQYF. DNA for the CDR3: TGCAGCGCTCCTAGCGGGGGGCGCACAGATACGCAGTATTTT.

V and J are TRBV11-2 and TRBJ1-1, with D tentatively TRBD1 (6 bases). Trimming removed 8 bases at V and 7 bases at J, with 20 bases between. This CDR3 is built from 14 residues. Germline values: CDR1 SGHAT, CDR2 FQNNGV. The CDR3 sequence: CASGQEGGAIEAFF. The CDR3 nucleotides read TGTGCCAGCGGCCAGGAAGGGGGGGCCATTGAAGCTTTCTTT.

This clone was picked up one time. The genes are TRBV19 and TRBJ2-3, with 8 bases lining up with TRBD2. CDR3 length: 14 residues. Losses at the gene ends were 6 bases for V and 2 bases for J; bases not matched to a gene: 4. The germline V gene has CDR1 LNHDA and CDR2 SQIVND (reference sequence). CDR3 in DNA: TGTGCCAGTAGGCCGGGACTAGTCACAGATACGCAGTATTTT. Protein sequence: CASRPGLVTDTQYF.

This chain links TRBV7-9 with TRBJ2-7; perhaps D is TRBD1 or TRBD2 (5 bases each). The CDR3 covers 14 residues. The V and J ends lost 7 bases and 4 bases respectively, with 17 bases between them. Germline CDR1 reads SEHNR; CDR2 reads FQNEAQ (reference sequence). In DNA, the CDR3 is TGTGCCAGCACCACCGGGACGTCAACTTACGAGCAGTACTTC. Translated, it gives CASTTGTSTYEQYF.

DNA of the CDR3: TGCGCCAGCAGCCTAAACCTCGGGGCTAGCACAGATACGCAGTATTTT. Its translation: CASSLNLGASTDTQYF. The chain uses TRBV5-1 and TRBJ2-3; D possibly uses TRBD1 or TRBD2 (5 bases each). The CDR3 runs to 16 residues. V was pared by 4 bases and J by 0 bases, with 15 bases between. Germline V gene sequence: CDR1 SGHRS, CDR2 YFSETQ.

This clone was picked up one time. The V call is TRBV4-1, the J call TRBJ2-7, with D uncertain. The length of the CDR3 is 16 residues. Germline lookup yields CDR1 MGHRA and CDR2 YSYEKL. The V end was cut by 1 base, the J end by 2 bases, with 15 bases between. CDR3: CASSQVMRTPTYEQYF. The CDR3, as DNA: TGCGCCAGCAGCCAAGTTATGAGGACCCCCACCTACGAGCAGTACTTC.

This rearrangement joins TRBV18 to TRBJ1-2, with D perhaps matching TRBD1 (5 bases). The germline V gene encodes CDR1 KGHSH and CDR2 LQKENI. CDR3 size: 12 residues. V was pared by 8 bases and J by 3 bases, with 10 bases between. CDR3 sequence (DNA): TGTGCCAGCACGCAGGGACACTATGGCTACACCTTC. Translation: CASTQGHYGYTF.

The rearrangement links TRBV15 to TRBJ1-2, with D uncertain. CDR3 length equals 14 residues. Trimming left V 0 bases short and J 8 bases short, with 13 bases between. Germline V lookup: CDR1 LNHNV, CDR2 YYDKDF (reference sequence). The CDR3 loop is CATSRDKGRYGYTF. The CDR3 nucleotides read TGTGCCACCAGCAGAGATAAGGGCCGCTACGGCTACACCTTC.

This chain uses TRBV28 with TRBJ2-7; tentatively, D is TRBD1 (5 bases). From germline, CDR1 is MDHEN and CDR2 SYDVKM. The ends were cut back, 10 bases at V and 5 bases at J, with 21 bases in the middle. CDR3 length: 14 residues. The chain's CDR3 is CATSLLQVVHEQYF. CDR3 DNA sequence: TGTGCCACTTCTCTACTACAGGTTGTACACGAGCAGTACTTC.

This chain connects TRBV27 to TRBJ1-4; D perhaps matches TRBD1 (5 bases). CDR3 length: 15 amino acids. CDR1 MNHEY and CDR2 SMNVEV come from the germline V gene (reference sequence). V was pared by 3 bases and J by 2 bases, with 10 bases between. The CDR3: CASSLRRETNEKLFF. Here the CDR3 DNA reads TGTGCCAGCAGTTTGCGCAGGGAGACTAATGAAAAACTGTTTTTT.

J is TRBJ2-5 and V is TRBV4-2, with D perhaps TRBD1 (8 bases). V gave up 4 bases and J gave up 7 bases, with 34 bases separating them. The CDR3 sequence is 20 residues long. Germline CDR1 LGHNA, CDR2 YNFKEQ. The CDR3 bases are TGTGCCAGCAGCCCGGACAGGGAAGGTAGGCCGGGGGGCCGCCCAGGGACCCAGTACTTC. It codes for CASSPDREGRPGGRPGTQYF.

This chain uses TRBV28 with TRBJ2-1, with 8 bases aligning to TRBD2. V lost 2 bases and J lost 4; bases outside the gene matches: 7. Germline CDR1 MDHEN, CDR2 SYDVKM. The CDR3 consists of 16 residues. Here the CDR3 reads CASSLPGGAGYNEQFF. The CDR3, as DNA: TGTGCCAGCAGTTTACCCGGGGGGGCGGGTTACAATGAGCAGTTCTTC. Variable domain in full (rest from reference TRBV28 and TRBJ2-1): DVKVTQSSRYLVKRTGEKVFLECVQDMDHENMFWYRQDPGLGLRLIYFSYDVKMKEKGDIPEGYSVSREKKERFSLILESASTNQTSMYLCASSLPGGAGYNEQFFGPGTRLTVL.

This chain joins TRBV7-2 and TRBJ1-5; 8 nucleotides agree with TRBD1. This CDR3 is 14 amino acids long. Unmatched junction bases numbered 4, after V lost 3 bases and J lost 6 bases. The germline CDR1 and CDR2 sequences are SGHTA and FQGNSA. Here the CDR3 reads CASSLDREVQPQHF. In DNA, the CDR3 is TGTGCCAGCAGCTTGGACAGGGAAGTTCAGCCCCAGCATTTT.